This TCR beta chain was obtained from a study of shared clonotypes between healthy human individuals. Study overall: Donors consisted of a couple of women and a few men between 18 and 49. The study used three CD4 naive, three CD4 memory, two CD8 naive and one CD8 memory plate per donor.

Sequenced by immunoSEQ multiplex PCR; TCRdb stores in-frame clones only, minus some. The sample yields some 2.1 million clones, 90% to 95% seen once. With regard to this clone: Within the sample, other DNA sequences also encode this same CDR3.

The CDR3 totals 15 residues. Germline assignment: CDR1 SGHRS and CDR2 YFSETQ. V lost 2 bases, J lost 1 base, and 11 bases lay in between. The chain uses TRBV5-1 and TRBJ2-3; D might be TRBD2 (6 bases). The origin of this receptor is a man younger than 30 in good health. Sequencing used naive CD4+ T cells sorted from blood. Subset of the sample: CD45RA+ positively selected. DNA for the CDR3: TGCGCCAGCAGCTTTGGGTTAGCGGGCACAGATACGCAGTATTTT. As protein: CASSFGLAGTDTQYF.